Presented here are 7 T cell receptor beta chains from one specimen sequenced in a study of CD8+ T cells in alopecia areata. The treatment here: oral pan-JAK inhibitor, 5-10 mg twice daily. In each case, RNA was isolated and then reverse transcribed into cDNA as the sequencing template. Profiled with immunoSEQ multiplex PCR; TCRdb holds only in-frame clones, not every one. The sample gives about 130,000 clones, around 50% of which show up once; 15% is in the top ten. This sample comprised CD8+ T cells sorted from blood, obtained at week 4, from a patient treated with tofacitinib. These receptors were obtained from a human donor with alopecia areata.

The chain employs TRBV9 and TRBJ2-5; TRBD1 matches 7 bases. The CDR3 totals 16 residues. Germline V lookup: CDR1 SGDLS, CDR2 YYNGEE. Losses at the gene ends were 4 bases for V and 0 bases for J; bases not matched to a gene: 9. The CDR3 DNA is TGTGCCAGCAGCCCCCCTTGGGGACAGAACCAAGAGACCCAGTACTTC. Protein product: CASSPPWGQNQETQYF.

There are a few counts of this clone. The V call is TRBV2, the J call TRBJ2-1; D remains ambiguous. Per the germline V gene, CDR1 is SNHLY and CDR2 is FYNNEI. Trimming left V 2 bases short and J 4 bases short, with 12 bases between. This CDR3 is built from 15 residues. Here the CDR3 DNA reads TGTGCCAGCAGTGAATCCAGGTCTTATTACAATGAGCAGTTCTTC. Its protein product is CASSESRSYYNEQFF.

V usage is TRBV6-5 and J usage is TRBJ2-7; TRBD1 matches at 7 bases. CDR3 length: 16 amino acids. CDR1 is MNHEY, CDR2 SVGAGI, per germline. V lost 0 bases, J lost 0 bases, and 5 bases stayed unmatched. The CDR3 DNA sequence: TGTGCCAGCAGTTACTCGACAGGGCCTCTCTCCTACGAGCAGTACTTC. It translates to CASSYSTGPLSYEQYF.

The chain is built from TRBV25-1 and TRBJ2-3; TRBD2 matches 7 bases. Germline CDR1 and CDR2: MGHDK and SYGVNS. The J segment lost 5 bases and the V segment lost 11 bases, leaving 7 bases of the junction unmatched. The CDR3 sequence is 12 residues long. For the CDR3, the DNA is TGTGCCTCGGGGTGGGAGGGAGATACGCAGTATTTT. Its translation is CASGWEGDTQYF.

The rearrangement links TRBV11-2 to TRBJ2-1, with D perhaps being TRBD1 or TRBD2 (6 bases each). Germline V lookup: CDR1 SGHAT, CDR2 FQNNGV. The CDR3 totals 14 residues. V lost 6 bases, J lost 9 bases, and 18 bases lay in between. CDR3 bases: TGTGCCAGCAGTGCTTGGGATAAGGGGGGTGAGCAGTTCTTC. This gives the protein CASSAWDKGGEQFF.

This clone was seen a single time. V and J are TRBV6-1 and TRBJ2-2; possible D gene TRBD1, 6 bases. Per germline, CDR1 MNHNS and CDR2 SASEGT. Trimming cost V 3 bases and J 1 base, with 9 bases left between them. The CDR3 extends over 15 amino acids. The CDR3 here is CASSDGTWNTGELFF. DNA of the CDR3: TGTGCCAGCAGTGACGGGACATGGAACACCGGGGAGCTGTTTTTT.

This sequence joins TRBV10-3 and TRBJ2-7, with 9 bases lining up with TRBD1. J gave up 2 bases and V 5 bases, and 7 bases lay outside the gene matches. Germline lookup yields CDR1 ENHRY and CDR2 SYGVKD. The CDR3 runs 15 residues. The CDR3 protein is CAISSGTGQTYEQYF. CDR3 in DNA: TGTGCCATCAGTTCCGGGACAGGGCAGACCTACGAGCAGTACTTC.